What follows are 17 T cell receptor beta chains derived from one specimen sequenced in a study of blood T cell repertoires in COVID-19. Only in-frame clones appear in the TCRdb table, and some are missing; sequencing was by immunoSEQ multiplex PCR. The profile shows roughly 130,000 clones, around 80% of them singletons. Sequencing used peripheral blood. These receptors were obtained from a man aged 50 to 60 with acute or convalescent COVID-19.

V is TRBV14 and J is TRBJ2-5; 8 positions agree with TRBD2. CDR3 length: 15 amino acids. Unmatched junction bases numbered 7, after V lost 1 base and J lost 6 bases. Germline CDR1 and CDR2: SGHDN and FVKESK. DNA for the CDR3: TGTGCCAGCAGCCAAGTTGCGGGGGGTCTTAAGACCCAGTACTTC. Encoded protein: CASSQVAGGLKTQYF.

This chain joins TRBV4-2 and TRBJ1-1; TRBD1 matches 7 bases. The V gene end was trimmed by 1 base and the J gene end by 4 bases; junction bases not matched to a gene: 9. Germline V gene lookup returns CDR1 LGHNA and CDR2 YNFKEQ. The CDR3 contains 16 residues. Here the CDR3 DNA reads TGTGCCAGCAGCCAAGTCGACAGGGTGAGCGGCACTGAAGCTTTCTTT. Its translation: CASSQVDRVSGTEAFF.

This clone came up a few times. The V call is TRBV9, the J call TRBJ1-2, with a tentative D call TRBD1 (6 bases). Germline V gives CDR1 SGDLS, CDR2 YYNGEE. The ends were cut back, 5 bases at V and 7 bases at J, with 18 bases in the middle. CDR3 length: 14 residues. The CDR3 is CASRSSGPGAGYTF. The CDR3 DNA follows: TGTGCCAGCAGATCCTCTGGCCCAGGGGCTGGCTACACCTTC. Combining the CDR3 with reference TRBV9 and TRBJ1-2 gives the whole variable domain DSGVTQTPKHLITATGQRVTLRCSPRSGDLSVYWYQQSLDQGLQFLIQYYNGEERAKGNILERFSAQQFPDLHSELNLSSLELGDSALYFCASRSSGPGAGYTFGSGTRLTVV.

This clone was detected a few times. CDR3 loop: CASSSLRGQGNEKLFF. CDR3 coding DNA: TGTGCCAGTAGTTCCCTCCGGGGACAGGGGAATGAAAAACTGTTTTTT. This sequence joins TRBV19 and TRBJ1-4, with 10 nucleotides matching TRBD1. After removal of 5 bases from V and 5 bases from J, the junction contained 8 bases not matched to a gene. The CDR3 has 16 residues. CDR1 is LNHDA and CDR2 is SQIVND in the germline V gene (reference sequence).

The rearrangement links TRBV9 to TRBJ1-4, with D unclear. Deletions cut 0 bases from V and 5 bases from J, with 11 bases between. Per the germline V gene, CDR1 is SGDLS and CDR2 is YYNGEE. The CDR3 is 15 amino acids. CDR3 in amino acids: CASSVADGPNEKLFF. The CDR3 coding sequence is TGTGCCAGCAGCGTAGCAGATGGCCCCAATGAAAAACTGTTTTTT.

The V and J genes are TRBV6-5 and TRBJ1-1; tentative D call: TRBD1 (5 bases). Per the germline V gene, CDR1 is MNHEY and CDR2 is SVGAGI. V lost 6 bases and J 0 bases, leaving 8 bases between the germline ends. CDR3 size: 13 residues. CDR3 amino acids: CASSLTVNTEAFF. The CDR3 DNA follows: TGTGCCAGCAGCTTGACAGTGAACACTGAAGCTTTCTTT.

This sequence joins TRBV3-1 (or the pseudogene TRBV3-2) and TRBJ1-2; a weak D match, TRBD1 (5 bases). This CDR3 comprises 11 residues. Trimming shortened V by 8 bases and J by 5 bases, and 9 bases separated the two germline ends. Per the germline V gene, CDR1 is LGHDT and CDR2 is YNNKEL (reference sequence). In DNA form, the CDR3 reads TGTGCCAGCTCGACAGTTTATGGCTACACCTTC. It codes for CASSTVYGYTF.

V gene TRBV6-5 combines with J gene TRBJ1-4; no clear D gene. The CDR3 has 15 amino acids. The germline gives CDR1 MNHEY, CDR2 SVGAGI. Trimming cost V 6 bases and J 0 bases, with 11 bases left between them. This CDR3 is CASRPHSATNEKLFF. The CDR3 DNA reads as TGTGCCAGCAGACCCCACAGTGCAACTAATGAAAAACTGTTTTTT.

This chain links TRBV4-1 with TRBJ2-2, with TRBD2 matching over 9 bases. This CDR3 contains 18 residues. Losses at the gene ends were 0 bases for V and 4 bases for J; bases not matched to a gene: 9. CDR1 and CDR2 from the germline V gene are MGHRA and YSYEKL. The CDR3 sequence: CASSQDQTRGGSTGELFF. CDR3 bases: TGCGCCAGCAGCCAAGATCAAACGCGGGGGGGCTCCACCGGGGAGCTGTTTTTT.

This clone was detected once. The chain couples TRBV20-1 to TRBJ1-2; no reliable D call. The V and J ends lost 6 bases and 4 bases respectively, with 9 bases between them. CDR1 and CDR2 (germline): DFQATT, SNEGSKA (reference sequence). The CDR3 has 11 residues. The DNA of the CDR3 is TGCAGTGCACAGCCAGCCTATGGCTACACCTTC. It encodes CSAQPAYGYTF.

CDR3 protein: CASSGQGFNTGELFF. DNA of the CDR3: TGTGCCAGCAGTGGACAGGGGTTTAACACCGGGGAGCTGTTTTTT. The J gene is TRBJ2-2, the V gene TRBV2, with 8 bases lining up with TRBD1. The CDR3 runs to 15 residues. With V trimmed by 4 bases and J by 2 bases, 3 bases remained unmatched. CDR1 and CDR2 (germline): SNHLY, FYNNEI.

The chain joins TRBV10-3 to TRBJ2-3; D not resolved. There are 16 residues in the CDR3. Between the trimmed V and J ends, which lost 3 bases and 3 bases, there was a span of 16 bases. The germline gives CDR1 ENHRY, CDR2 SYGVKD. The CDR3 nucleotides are TGTGCCATCAGTGACCTCCCCCCTATCCTAACAGATACGCAGTATTTT. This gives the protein CAISDLPPILTDTQYF.

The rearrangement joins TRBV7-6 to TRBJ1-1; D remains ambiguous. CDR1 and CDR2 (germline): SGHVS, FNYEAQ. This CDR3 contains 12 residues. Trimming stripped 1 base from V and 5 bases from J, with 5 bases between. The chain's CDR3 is CASSLDRTEAFF. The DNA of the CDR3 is TGTGCCAGCAGCTTAGATCGGACTGAAGCTTTCTTT.

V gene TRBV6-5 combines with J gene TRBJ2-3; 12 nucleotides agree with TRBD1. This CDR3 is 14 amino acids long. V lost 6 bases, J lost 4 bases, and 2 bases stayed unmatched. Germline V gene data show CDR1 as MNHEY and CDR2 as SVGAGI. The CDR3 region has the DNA TGTGCCAGCAGGGGGGACAGGGGGCCAGATACGCAGTATTTT. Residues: CASRGDRGPDTQYF.

Written as DNA, the CDR3 is TGTGCCAGCAGTACCCGGACTCAAAGGGAGCAGTTCTTC. Translating it yields CASSTRTQREQFF. The chain couples TRBV6-5 to TRBJ2-1; D possibly corresponds to TRBD2 (5 bases). V gave up 5 bases and J gave up 10 bases, with 15 bases separating them. CDR3 length: 13 amino acids. Germline V gene lookup returns CDR1 MNHEY and CDR2 SVGAGI.

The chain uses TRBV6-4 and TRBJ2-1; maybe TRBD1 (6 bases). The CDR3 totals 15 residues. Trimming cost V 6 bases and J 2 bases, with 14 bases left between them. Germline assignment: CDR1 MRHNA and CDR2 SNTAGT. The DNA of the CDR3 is TGTGCCAGCAGCCTTACAGGGAGAGCCTACAATGAGCAGTTCTTC. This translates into CASSLTGRAYNEQFF.

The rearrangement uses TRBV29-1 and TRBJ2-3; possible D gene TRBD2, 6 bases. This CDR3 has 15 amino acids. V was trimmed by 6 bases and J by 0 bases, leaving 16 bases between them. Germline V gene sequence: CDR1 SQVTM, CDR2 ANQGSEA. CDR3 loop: CSVFQPGLSTDTQYF. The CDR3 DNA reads TGCAGCGTGTTTCAACCGGGACTTAGCACAGATACGCAGTATTTT.